Each of the 16 T cell receptor beta chains below was sequenced from the same sample in a study of blood T cells in healthy people across ages. Primers used in a second PCR of roughly 6 to 11 cycles were a sample-barcoded 5' primer and a J-beta primer mix. One entry per CDR3 protein results from TCRdb running MiXCR on the 5' RACE reads. Seen here are about 720,000 distinct CDR3 sequences, about a fifth observed once, and the top ten hold around a fifth. Sequencing was done on a sample of blood. These receptors originate from a man aged 70-80 years in good health.

This clonotype was detected ten times or more. The V call is TRBV6-5, the J call TRBJ2-2; no reliable D call. V was pared by 6 bases and J by 13 bases, with 12 bases between. The length of the CDR3 is 11 residues. Germline CDR1 MNHEY, CDR2 SVGAGI. CDR3 in amino acids: CASRDARRLFF. The CDR3 bases are TGTGCCAGCAGGGATGCCCGAAGGCTGTTTTTT.

This clonotype has just a few counts. V is TRBV20-1 and J is TRBJ2-5; the D gene is possibly TRBD1 (5 bases). Trimming removed 2 bases at V and 0 bases at J, with 10 bases between. This CDR3 is 14 amino acids long. The germline CDR1 and CDR2 sequences are DFQATT and SNEGSKA (reference sequence). Here the CDR3 reads CSARRNRYQETQYF. DNA for the CDR3: TGCAGTGCTAGAAGGAACAGGTACCAAGAGACCCAGTACTTC.

V and J are TRBV5-5 and TRBJ2-7; the D is unclear. The better agreement between TRBJ2-1 and the DNA end casts doubt on the J call. Germline V gives CDR1 SGHKS, CDR2 YYEKEE (reference sequence). This CDR3 region has 16 residues. The CDR3 loop is CASSFLALGVGNEQFF. CDR3 bases: TGTGCCAGCAGCTTTCTCGCGCTCGGAGTGGGCAATGAGCAGTTCTTC.

The chain uses TRBV12-3 or TRBV12-4 and TRBJ2-1; maybe TRBD1 (5 bases). The J call may be faulty, since TRBJ2-7 better matches the DNA end. The CDR3 sequence is 15 residues long. This CDR3 reads CASREFMGRDYEQYV. CDR3 coding DNA: TGTGCCAGCAGAGAGTTTATGGGCAGGGACTACGAGCAGTACGTC.

In its sample, this clonotype was seen a few times. The V and J genes are TRBV14 and TRBJ2-5; 8 nucleotides match TRBD2. This CDR3 comprises 16 residues. The J segment lost 5 bases and the V segment lost 5 bases, leaving 13 bases of the junction unmatched. Per germline, CDR1 SGHDN and CDR2 FVKESK. CDR3 DNA sequence: TGTGCCAGCAGCTGGCGCCCGGGACTAGTTTTGGAGACCCAGTACTTC. Protein: CASSWRPGLVLETQYF.

This clonotype has a handful of counts. A much larger clone differs from this one at a single base, so this may be a read error. J is TRBJ2-7 and V is TRBV28; D may be TRBD1 (6 bases). This CDR3 has 14 residues. The germline gives CDR1 MDHEN, CDR2 SYDVKM. The CDR3 coding sequence is TGTGCCAGCAGTGAACAGGGCCCATCCTACGAGCAGCACTTC. This encodes CASSEQGPSYEQHF. The variable domain in full, with the rest retrieved from reference TRBV28 and TRBJ2-7, is DVKVTQSSRYLVKRTGEKVFLECVQDMDHENMFWYRQDPGLGLRLIYFSYDVKMKEKGDIPEGYSVSREKKERFSLILESASTNQTSMYLCASSEQGPSYEQHFGPGTRLTVT.

This clonotype came up a few times. The chain couples TRBV7-9 to TRBJ2-3, with 7 bases that match TRBD2. There are 15 residues in the CDR3. V trimming: 2 bases; J trimming: 4 bases; junction bases outside the gene matches: 6. Germline loops: CDR1 SEHNR, CDR2 FQNEAQ (reference sequence). The CDR3 DNA follows: TGTGCCAGCAGCTTAAGACTAGCAAGTGCAGATACGCAGTATTTT. Encoded protein: CASSLRLASADTQYF.

About this clonotype: The junction differs from germline at one of its ends, possibly a read error. This chain connects TRBV20-1 to TRBJ2-5; TRBD2 matches 12 bases. The CDR3 runs to 17 residues. Per the germline V gene, CDR1 is DFQATT and CDR2 is SNEGSKA (reference sequence). The CDR3 region is CSARGGLAGPQGETQSF. Written as DNA, the CDR3 is TGCAGTGCTAGAGGCGGACTAGCGGGGCCACAAGGAGAGACCCAGTCCTTC.

The CDR3 region has the DNA TGTGCCAGCAGCTCCTTGGGGGGGGTCCTCCCCGATACGCAGTATTTT. As protein: CASSSLGGVLPDTQYF. The chain is built from TRBV7-6 and TRBJ2-3; 7 nucleotides match TRBD2. Losses at the gene ends were 4 bases for V and 6 bases for J; bases not matched to a gene: 13. The CDR3 consists of 16 residues. Germline V gene sequence: CDR1 SGHVS, CDR2 FNYEAQ.

The DNA for the CDR3 is TGTGCCGCAGGGGACCCCTGGGGCACAGATACGCAGTATTTT. Translation gives CAAGDPWGTDTQYF. V usage is TRBV6-5 and J usage is TRBJ2-3; tentative D call: TRBD1 (6 bases). This CDR3 contains 14 residues. Between the trimmed V and J ends, which lost 11 bases and 1 base, there was a span of 16 bases. Germline-derived CDR1 and CDR2 are MNHEY and SVGAGI.

The CDR3 nucleotides are TGTGCCAGCACCCCACAGGTCGGATACTACGAGCAGTACTTC. It codes for CASTPQVGYYEQYF. The gene calls are TRBV7-8 and TRBJ2-7; the D gene is possibly TRBD1 (5 bases). The V end was cut by 7 bases, the J end by 3 bases, with 16 bases between. The germline V gene encodes CDR1 SGHVS and CDR2 FQNEAQ. The CDR3 length is 14 residues.

This chain's CDR3 is CASSYGKATNEKLFF. In DNA form, the CDR3 reads TGTGCCAGCAGCTATGGCAAAGCAACTAATGAAAAACTGTTTTTT. The V and J genes are TRBV12-3 or TRBV12-4 and TRBJ1-4; D remains ambiguous. The V gene lost 6 bases and the J gene lost 0 bases, with 11 bases spanning the gap. CDR3 size: 15 residues.

The chain recombines TRBV12-3 or TRBV12-4 with TRBJ1-1, with D tentatively TRBD1 (6 bases). Trimming cost V 6 bases and J 0 bases, with 14 bases left between them. This CDR3 spans 15 amino acids. CDR3 residues: CASSPEGGLNTEAFF. The DNA of the CDR3 is TGTGCCAGCAGCCCGGAGGGGGGACTGAACACTGAAGCTTTCTTT.

V and J are TRBV6-2 or TRBV6-3 and TRBJ2-5; a weak D match, TRBD2 (5 bases). Matching the DNA end better, TRBJ2-1 makes the J call doubtful. In germline, CDR1 is MNHEY, CDR2 SVGEGT. This CDR3 comprises 14 residues. The CDR3 bases are TGTGCCAGCAGTTACTCGACTACCACAGACGAGCAGTTCTTC. Its protein product is CASSYSTTTDEQFF.

This clonotype showed up just a few times. The V gene is TRBV6-2 or TRBV6-3, the J gene TRBJ2-7; 7 positions match TRBD1. V gave up 6 bases and J gave up 3 bases; unmatched junction bases: 5. From germline, CDR1 is MNHEY and CDR2 SVGEGT. The CDR3 loop spans 13 amino acids. As DNA, the CDR3 is TGTGCCAGCAGCTCGACAGGGTACTACGAGCAGTACTTC. Translating gives CASSSTGYYEQYF.

The chain is built from TRBV5-1 and TRBJ1-1; 11 nucleotides match TRBD1. J gave up 7 bases and V 2 bases, and 7 bases lay outside the gene matches. The CDR3 extends over 15 amino acids. Germline assignment: CDR1 SGHRS and CDR2 YFSETQ. DNA for the CDR3: TGCGCCAGCAGCTTCAGGACAGGGGGCGAGGTTGAAGCTTTCTTT. It translates to CASSFRTGGEVEAFF.